This T cell receptor beta chain was captured in a study of glioma-infiltrating T cells. The iRepertoire nested amplicon-rescue multiplex PCR amplified TCR alpha and beta CDR3s from RNA. One entry per CDR3 protein, called by TCRdb with MiXCR from the multiplex PCR reads. Of about 400,000 distinct CDR3 sequences listed, 35% to 45% are singletons. Study observations and caveats: Shared blood CDR3 signature motifs marked patients with low tissue-blood divergence. Only very few CDR3 sequences appeared in both tissue and blood.

As to this clonotype: Its specificity is not known.

J gave up 9 bases and V 5 bases, and 13 bases lay outside the gene matches. This CDR3 contains 16 residues. The germline gives CDR1 SGHTA, CDR2 FQGTGA. Sequenced input: glioma tissue, nonneoplastic brain tissue, or PBMCs (not recorded which). V and J are TRBV7-3 and TRBJ2-1, with TRBD2 identical over 10 bases. The origin of this receptor is a human donor with low-grade glioma or glioblastoma, undergoing nonglioma brain surgery, or in good health (not recorded which). The CDR3: CASSPRPGLATAEQFF. The CDR3, as DNA: TGTGCCAGCAGCCCTCGTCCGGGACTAGCGACGGCTGAGCAGTTCTTC.